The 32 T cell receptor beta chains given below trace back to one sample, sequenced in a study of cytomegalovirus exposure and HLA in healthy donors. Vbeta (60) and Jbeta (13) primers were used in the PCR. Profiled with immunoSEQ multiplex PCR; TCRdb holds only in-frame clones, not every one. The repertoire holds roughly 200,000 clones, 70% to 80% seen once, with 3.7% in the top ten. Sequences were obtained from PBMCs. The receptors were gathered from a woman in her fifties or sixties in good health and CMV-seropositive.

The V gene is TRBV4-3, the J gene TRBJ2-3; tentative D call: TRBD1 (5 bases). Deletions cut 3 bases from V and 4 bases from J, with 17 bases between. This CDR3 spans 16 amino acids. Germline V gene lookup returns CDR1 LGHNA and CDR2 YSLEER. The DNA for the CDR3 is TGCGCCAGCAGCCAGGACACCCCAGGTCGAGCAGATACGCAGTATTTT. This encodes CASSQDTPGRADTQYF.

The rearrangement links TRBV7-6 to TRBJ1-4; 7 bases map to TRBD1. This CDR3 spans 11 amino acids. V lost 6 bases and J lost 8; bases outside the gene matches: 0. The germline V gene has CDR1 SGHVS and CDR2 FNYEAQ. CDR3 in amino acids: CASRGQEKLFF. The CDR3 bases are TGTGCCAGCAGGGGACAGGAAAAACTGTTTTTT. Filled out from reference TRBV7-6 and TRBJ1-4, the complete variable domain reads GAGVSQSPRYKVTKRGQDVALRCDPISGHVSLYWYRQALGQGPEFLTYFNYEAQQDKSGLPNDRFSAERPEGSISTLTIQRTEQRDSAMYRCASRGQEKLFFGSGTQLSVL.

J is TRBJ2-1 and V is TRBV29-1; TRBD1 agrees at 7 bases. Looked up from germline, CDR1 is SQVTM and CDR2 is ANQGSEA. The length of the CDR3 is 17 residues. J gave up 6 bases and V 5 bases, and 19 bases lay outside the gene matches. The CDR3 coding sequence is TGCAGCGTTCCCCGACAGGGAAGGATCGTGAGTTCCAATGAGCAGTTCTTC. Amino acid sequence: CSVPRQGRIVSSNEQFF.

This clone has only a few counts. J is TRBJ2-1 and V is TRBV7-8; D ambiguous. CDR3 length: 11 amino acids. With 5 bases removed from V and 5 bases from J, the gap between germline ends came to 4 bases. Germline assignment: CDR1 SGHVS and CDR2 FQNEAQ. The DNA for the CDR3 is TGTGCCAGCAGCCACAACAATGAGCAGTTCTTC. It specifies CASSHNNEQFF.

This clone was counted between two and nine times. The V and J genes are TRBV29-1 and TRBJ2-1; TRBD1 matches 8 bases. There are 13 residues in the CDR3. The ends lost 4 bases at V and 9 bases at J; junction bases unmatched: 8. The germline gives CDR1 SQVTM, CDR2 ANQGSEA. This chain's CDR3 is CSVVPRGQGEQFF. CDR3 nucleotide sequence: TGCAGCGTTGTCCCCAGGGGGCAGGGTGAGCAGTTCTTC.

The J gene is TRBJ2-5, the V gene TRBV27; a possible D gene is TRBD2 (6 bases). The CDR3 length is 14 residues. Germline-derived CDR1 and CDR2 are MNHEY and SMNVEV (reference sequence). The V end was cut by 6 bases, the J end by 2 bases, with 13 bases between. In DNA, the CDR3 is TGTGCCAGCAGCGACAGCGGGCGTCAAGAGACCCAGTACTTC. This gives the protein CASSDSGRQETQYF.

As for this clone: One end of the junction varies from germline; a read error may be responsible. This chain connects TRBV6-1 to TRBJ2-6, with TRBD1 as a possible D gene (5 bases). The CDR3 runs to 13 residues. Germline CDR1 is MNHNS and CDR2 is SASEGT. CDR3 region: CASSESGANGLTF. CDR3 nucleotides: TGTGCCAGCAGTGAATCTGGGGCCAACGGCCTGACTTTC.

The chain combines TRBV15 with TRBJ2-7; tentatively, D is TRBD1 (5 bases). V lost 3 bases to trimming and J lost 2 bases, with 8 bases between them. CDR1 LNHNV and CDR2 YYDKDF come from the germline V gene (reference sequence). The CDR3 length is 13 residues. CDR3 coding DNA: TGTGCCACCAGCAGCCAGGGCACCTACGAGCAGTACTTC. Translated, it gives CATSSQGTYEQYF.

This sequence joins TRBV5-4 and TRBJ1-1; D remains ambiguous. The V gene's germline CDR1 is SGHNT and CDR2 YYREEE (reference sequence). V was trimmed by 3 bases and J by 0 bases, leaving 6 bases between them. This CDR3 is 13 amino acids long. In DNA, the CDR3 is TGTGCCAGCAGCTACAACATGAACACTGAAGCTTTCTTT. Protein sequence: CASSYNMNTEAFF.

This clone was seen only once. CDR3 in DNA: TGTGCCAGCAGTTCCGCCGGGGAGGGACTCTATGGCTACACCTTC. Protein sequence: CASSSAGEGLYGYTF. The chain carries TRBV28 and TRBJ1-2, with a weak D call TRBD1 (5 bases). Germline loops: CDR1 MDHEN, CDR2 SYDVKM. The CDR3 loop spans 15 amino acids. V lost 4 bases to trimming and J lost 4 bases, with 16 bases between them.

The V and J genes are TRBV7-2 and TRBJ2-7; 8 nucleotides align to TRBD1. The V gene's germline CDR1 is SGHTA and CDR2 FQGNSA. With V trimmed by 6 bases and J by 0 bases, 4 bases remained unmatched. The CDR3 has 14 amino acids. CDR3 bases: TGTGCCAGCAGGCGGGACAGGAGCTCCTACGAGCAGTACTTC. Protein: CASRRDRSSYEQYF. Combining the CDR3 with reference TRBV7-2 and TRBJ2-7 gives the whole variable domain GAGVSQSPSNKVTEKGKDVELRCDPISGHTALYWYRQSLGQGLEFLIYFQGNSAPDKSGLPSDRFSAERTGGSVSTLTIQRTQQEDSAVYLCASRRDRSSYEQYFGPGTRLTVT.

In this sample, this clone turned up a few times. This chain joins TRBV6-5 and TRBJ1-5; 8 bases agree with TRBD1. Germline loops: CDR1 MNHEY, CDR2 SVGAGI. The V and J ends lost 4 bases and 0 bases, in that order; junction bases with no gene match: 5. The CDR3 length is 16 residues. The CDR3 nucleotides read TGTGCCAGCAGTTCAGTCGGGACAGGTAGCAATCAGCCCCAGCATTTT. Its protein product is CASSSVGTGSNQPQHF.

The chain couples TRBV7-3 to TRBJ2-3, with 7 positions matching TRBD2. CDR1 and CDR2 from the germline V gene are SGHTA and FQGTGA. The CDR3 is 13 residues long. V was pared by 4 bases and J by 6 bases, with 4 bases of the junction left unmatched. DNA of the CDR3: TGTGCCAGCAGCTGGCTAGCGGCGGATACGCAGTATTTT. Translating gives CASSWLAADTQYF. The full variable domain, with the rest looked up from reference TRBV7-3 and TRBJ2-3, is GAGVSQTPSNKVTEKGKYVELRCDPISGHTALYWYRQSLGQGPEFLIYFQGTGAADDSGLPNDRFFAVRPEGSVSTLKIQRTERGDSAVYLCASSWLAADTQYFGPGTRLTVL.

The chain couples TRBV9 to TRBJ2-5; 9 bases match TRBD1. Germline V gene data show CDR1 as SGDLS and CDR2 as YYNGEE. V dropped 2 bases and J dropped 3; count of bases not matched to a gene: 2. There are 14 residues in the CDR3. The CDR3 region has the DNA TGTGCCAGCAGCGTGGGACAGGGCGAAGAGACCCAGTACTTC. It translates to CASSVGQGEETQYF.

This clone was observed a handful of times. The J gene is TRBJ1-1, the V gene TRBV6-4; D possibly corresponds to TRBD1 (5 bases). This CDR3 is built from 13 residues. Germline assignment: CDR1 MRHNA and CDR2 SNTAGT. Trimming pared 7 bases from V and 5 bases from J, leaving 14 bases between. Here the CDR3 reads CASTWGVGTEAFF. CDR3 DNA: TGTGCCAGCACCTGGGGGGTGGGAACTGAAGCTTTCTTT.

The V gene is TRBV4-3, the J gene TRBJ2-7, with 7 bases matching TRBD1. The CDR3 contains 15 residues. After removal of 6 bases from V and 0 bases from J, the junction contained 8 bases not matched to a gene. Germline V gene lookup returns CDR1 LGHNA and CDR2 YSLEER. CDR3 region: CASSLSTGFSYEQYF. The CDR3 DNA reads TGCGCCAGCAGTCTCTCGACAGGGTTCTCCTACGAGCAGTACTTC.

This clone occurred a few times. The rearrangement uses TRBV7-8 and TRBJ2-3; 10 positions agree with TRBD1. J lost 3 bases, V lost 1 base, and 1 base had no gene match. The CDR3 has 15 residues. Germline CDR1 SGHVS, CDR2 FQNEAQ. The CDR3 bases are TGTGCCAGCAGCTTAGTGGGACAGGGGACAGATACGCAGTATTTT. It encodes CASSLVGQGTDTQYF. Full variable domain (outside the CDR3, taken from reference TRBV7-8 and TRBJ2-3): GAGVSQSPRYKVAKRGQDVALRCDPISGHVSLFWYQQALGQGPEFLTYFQNEAQLDKSGLPSDRFFAERPEGSVSTLKIQRTQQEDSAVYLCASSLVGQGTDTQYFGPGTRLTVL.

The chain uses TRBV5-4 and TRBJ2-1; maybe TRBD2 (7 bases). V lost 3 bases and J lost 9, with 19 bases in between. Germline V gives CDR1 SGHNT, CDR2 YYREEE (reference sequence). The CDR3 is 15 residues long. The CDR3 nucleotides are TGTGCCAGCAGCTCGCCCAGGGGATTAGCGGGTGAGCAGTTCTTC. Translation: CASSSPRGLAGEQFF.

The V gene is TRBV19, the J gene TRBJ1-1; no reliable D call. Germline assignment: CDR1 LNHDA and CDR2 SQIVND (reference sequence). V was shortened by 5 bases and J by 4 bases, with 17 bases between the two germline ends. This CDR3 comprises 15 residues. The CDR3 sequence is CASSPLRPRGTEAFF. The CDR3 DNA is TGTGCCAGTAGTCCTCTCCGGCCCCGGGGCACTGAAGCTTTCTTT.

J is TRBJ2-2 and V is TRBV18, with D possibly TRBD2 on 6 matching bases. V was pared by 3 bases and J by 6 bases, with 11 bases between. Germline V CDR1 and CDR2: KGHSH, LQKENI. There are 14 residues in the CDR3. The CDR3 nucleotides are TGTGCCAGCTCACCGATGGAGGGTTCCGGGGAGCTGTTTTTT. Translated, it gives CASSPMEGSGELFF.

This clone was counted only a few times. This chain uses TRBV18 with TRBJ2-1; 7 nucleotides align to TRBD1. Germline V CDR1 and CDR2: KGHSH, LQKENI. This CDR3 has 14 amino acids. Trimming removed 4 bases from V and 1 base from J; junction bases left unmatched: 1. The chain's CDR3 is CASSRDSSYNEQFF. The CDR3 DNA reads TGTGCCAGCTCACGGGACAGTTCCTACAATGAGCAGTTCTTC.

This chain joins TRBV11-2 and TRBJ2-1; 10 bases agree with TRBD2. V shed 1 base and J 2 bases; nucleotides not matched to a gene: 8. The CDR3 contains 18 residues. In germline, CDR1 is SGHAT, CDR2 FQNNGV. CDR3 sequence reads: CASSLGSGGGGAYNEQFF. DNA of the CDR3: TGTGCCAGCAGCTTAGGAAGCGGGGGGGGTGGGGCCTACAATGAGCAGTTCTTC.

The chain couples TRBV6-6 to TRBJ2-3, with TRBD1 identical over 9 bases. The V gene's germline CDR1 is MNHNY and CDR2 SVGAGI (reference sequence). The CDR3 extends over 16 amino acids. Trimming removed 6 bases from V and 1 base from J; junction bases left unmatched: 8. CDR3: CASRDRRTGGTDTQYF. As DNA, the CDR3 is TGTGCCAGCAGAGACAGGAGGACAGGGGGCACAGATACGCAGTATTTT.

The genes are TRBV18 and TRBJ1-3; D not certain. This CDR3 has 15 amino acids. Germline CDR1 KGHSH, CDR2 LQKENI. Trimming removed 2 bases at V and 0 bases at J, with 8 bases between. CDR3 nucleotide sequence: TGTGCCAGCTCACCAAACGAGAGCTCTGGAAACACCATATATTTT. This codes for CASSPNESSGNTIYF.

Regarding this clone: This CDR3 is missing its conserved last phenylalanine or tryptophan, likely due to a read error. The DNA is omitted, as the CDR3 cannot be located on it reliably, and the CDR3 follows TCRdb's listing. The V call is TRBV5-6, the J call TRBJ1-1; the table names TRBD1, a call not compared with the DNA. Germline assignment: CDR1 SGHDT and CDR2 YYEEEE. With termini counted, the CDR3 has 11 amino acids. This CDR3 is CASSLDAGQSY.

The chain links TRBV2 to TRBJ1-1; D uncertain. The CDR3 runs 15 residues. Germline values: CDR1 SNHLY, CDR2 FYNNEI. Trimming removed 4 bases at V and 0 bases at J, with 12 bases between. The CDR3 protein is CASSAPGAMNTEAFF. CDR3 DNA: TGTGCCAGCAGTGCCCCGGGAGCCATGAACACTGAAGCTTTCTTT.

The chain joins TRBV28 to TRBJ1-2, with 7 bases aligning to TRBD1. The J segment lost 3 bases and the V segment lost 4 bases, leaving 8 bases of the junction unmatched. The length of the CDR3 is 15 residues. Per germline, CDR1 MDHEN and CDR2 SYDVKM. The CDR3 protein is CASSSTGTGDYGYTF. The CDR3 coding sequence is TGTGCCAGCAGTTCGACAGGGACGGGGGACTATGGCTACACCTTC.

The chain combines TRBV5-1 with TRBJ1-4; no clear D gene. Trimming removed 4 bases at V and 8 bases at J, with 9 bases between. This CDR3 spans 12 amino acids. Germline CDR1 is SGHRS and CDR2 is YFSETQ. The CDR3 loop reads CASSRGNEKLFF. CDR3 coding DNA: TGCGCCAGCAGCCGAGGGAACGAAAAACTGTTTTTT.

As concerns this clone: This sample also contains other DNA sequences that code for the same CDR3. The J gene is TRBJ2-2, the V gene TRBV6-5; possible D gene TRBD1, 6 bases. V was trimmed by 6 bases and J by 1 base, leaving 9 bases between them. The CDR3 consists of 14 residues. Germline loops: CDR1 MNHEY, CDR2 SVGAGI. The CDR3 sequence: CASRIQGNTGELFF. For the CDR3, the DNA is TGTGCCAGCAGAATACAGGGGAACACCGGGGAGCTGTTTTTT.

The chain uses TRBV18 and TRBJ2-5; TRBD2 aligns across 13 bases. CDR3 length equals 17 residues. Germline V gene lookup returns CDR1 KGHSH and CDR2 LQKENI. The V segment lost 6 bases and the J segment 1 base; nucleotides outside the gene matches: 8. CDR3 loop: CASSQRTSGSGQETQYF. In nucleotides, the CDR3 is TGTGCCAGCTCCCAACGGACTAGCGGGAGTGGCCAAGAGACCCAGTACTTC.

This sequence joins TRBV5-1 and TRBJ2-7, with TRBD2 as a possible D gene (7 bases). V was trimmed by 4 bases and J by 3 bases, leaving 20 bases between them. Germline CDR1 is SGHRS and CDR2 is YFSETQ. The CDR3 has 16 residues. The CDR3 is CASSPFLRGLHYEQYF. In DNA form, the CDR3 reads TGCGCCAGCAGCCCGTTTCTGCGGGGGCTCCACTACGAGCAGTACTTC.

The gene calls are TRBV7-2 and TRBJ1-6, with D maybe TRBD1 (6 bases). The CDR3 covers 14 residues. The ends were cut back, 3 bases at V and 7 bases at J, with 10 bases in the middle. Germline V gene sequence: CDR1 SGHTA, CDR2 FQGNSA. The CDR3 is CASSLGHGNSPLHF. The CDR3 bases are TGTGCCAGCAGCTTGGGACACGGAAATTCACCCCTCCACTTT.